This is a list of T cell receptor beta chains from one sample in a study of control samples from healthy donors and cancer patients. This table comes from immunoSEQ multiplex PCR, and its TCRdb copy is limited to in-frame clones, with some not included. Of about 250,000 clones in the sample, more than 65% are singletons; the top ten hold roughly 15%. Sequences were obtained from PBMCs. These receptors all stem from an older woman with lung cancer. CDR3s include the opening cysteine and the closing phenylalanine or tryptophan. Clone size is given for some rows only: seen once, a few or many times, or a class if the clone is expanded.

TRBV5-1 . CASSLAGLGTTSNTGELFF
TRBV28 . CASRSGTGGQQYF
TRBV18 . CASSPPSNSRGEQYF
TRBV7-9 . CASSSQGGVNTEAFF
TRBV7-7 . CASSLDSNQPQHF
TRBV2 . CASSVLGIYQPQHF
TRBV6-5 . CASSYRDRGRGIQYF
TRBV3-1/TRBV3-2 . CASSQDWRDRGYGYTF
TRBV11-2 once CASSLDGADSPLHF
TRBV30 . CAWSVLSGETQYF
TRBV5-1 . CASSFEIHNEQFF
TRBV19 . CASSIDRNYEQYF
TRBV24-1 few CATSDTTASNQPQHF
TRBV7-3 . CASSPLPGPYNEQFF
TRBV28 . CASSKGGLFQPQHF
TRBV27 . CASSLSGRGVYEQYF
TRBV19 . CASSKTGAPGETQYF
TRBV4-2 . CASSLTRQGLNTEAFF
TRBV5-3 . CASRGTGVGYEQYF
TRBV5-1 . CASSLAGIGQINTEAFF
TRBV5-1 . CASSFPGGNTIYF
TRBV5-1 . CASRTGQRNEKLFF
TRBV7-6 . CASSLASQGNTGELFF
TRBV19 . CASSFPSGDRGSEQYF
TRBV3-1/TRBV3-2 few CASSHRAEQFF
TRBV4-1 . CASSSPAKEANSPLHF
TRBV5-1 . CASSFAGTGSSPLHF
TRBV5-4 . CASSLTLWLQGQRNTEAFF
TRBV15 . CATSRVGRVTDTQYF
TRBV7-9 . CASSFPTSSGSYEQYF
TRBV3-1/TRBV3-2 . CASSQARGVAKNIQYF
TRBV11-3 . CASSARPTTEAFF
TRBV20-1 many CSASNRVNQPQHF
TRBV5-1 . CASSRRQGTETQYF
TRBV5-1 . CASSFGQGVYNEQFF
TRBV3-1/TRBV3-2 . CASSQFGGFGYTF
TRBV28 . CASGRSGGKYEQYF
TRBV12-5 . CASSSRTRSYEQYF
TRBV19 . CATSRQQETQYF
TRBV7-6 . CASSSYRGSLAKNIQYF
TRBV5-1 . CASSVSDTQYF
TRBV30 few CAWQSGGRLPLHF
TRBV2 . CASSDNQADQPQHF
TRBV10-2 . CASSASHPIQLFF
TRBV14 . CASSQASAGYEQYF
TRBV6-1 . CASSDPGTGSYEQYF
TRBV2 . CASSGGRTGTDTQYF
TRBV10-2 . CATSRENTEAFF
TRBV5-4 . CASSRFLGGREVSGANVLTF
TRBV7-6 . CASSQGGGQTYEQYF
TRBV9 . CASSVDPTSPGEQFF
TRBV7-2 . CASSLVTGGGSPLHF
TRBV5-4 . CASSSWTSGYQETQYF
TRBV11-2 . CASSFGGSLSYEQYF
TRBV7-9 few CASSHEEREGYEQYF